What follows is one T cell receptor (beta chain) and its context. The data are from a study of PD-L1 blockade in urothelial cancer. Whole-study context: It was at 3 weeks (second dose) and 6 weeks after treatment start that blood was analyzed. Specimens of blood held a median count of roughly 140,000 T cells.

Trimming removed 6 bases from V and 6 bases from J; junction bases left unmatched: 9. CDR1 and CDR2 from the germline V gene are LNHDA and SQIVND (reference sequence). The CDR3 extends over 14 amino acids. Spike-ins of synthetic TCR analog templates went into each PCR. The protocol was immunoSEQ multiplex PCR, while the TCRdb copy is restricted to in-frame clones and leaves out a portion. The sample includes about 56,000 clones, approximately 83% of them seen just once. Time point denoted: pretreatment peripheral blood. This chain connects TRBV19 to TRBJ1-2; 8 bases align to TRBD1. This material consisted of PBMCs, taken around atezolizumab (anti-PD-L1) treatment. The receptor's source is a man between 65 and 85 years old with urothelial cancer. CDR3 sequence: CASRKDRVMDGYTF. CDR3 sequence (DNA): TGTGCCAGTAGGAAGGACAGGGTGATGGATGGCTACACCTTC.